The next 28 T cell receptor beta chains were all read from a single sample in a study of blood T cell repertoires in COVID-19 (TCRdb year 2020). Libraries were prepared through the immunoSEQ multiplex PCR assay. TCRdb retrieved this table from immuneACCESS and kept in-frame rearrangements only. Not all clones are present; in checked studies, unresolved V genes account for under half, and no reason is known for the remainder. This sample gives a few hundred thousand clones in total; roughly 90% of them show up just once. 8% to 9% of the sample goes to the ten largest clones. The specimen was PBMCs or T cells enriched from blood (not recorded which). These receptors were obtained from a woman aged 18-29 years who had recovered from COVID-19.

The chain links TRBV6-5 to TRBJ1-1; D is unresolved. Trimming left V 6 bases short and J 5 bases short, with 7 bases between. The CDR3 spans 11 residues. Germline V gene data show CDR1 as MNHEY and CDR2 as SVGAGI. The CDR3 nucleotides read TGTGCCAGCAGGGAGGGAACTGAAGCTTTCTTT. Translating gives CASREGTEAFF.

The rearrangement joins TRBV21-1 to TRBJ1-2; the DNA was not compared with TRBD1, the D call given in the table. TRBV21-1 is designated a pseudogene. The CDR3 runs to 15 residues. DNA of the CDR3: TGTGCCAGCAGCAAACAGGGGCGATACCTCTATGGCTACACCTTC. Its protein product is CASSKQGRYLYGYTF.

This chain links TRBV7-2 with TRBJ2-7; a possible D gene is TRBD1 (6 bases). Germline values: CDR1 SGHTA, CDR2 FQGNSA. Trimming removed 3 bases from V and 7 bases from J, with 22 bases in between. The CDR3 is 16 amino acids. The CDR3 spells CASSLYREFKGWEQYF. The DNA for the CDR3 is TGTGCCAGCAGCTTGTACAGGGAGTTTAAGGGCTGGGAGCAGTACTTC.

The chain joins TRBV7-9 to TRBJ2-2; 7 bases map to TRBD2. This CDR3 comprises 14 residues. The V segment lost 4 bases and the J segment 4 bases; nucleotides outside the gene matches: 3. Germline-derived CDR1 and CDR2 are SEHNR and FQNEAQ (reference sequence). The CDR3 coding sequence is TGTGCCAGCAGCTACGGGGGGACCACCGGGGAGCTGTTTTTT. Translating gives CASSYGGTTGELFF.

This clone was detected a few times. The chain employs TRBV7-8 and TRBJ2-3; 9 nucleotides line up with TRBD2. With V trimmed by 2 bases and J by 2 bases, 5 bases remained unmatched. The CDR3 is made up of 16 amino acids. Germline CDR1 and CDR2: SGHVS and FQNEAQ. In DNA, the CDR3 is TGTGCCAGCAGCTTATATGCGGGGGGGGTCACAGATACGCAGTATTTT. Its protein is CASSLYAGGVTDTQYF.

The V gene is TRBV10-3, the J gene TRBJ1-2; 8 bases are a match to TRBD1. Germline V gene sequence: CDR1 ENHRY, CDR2 SYGVKD. The CDR3 runs to 12 residues. Losses at the gene ends were 7 bases for V and 4 bases for J; bases not matched to a gene: 2. DNA of the CDR3: TGTGCCATCAATGACAGGGGCTATGGCTACACCTTC. As protein: CAINDRGYGYTF.

This clone appeared a few times. The V call is TRBV18, the J call TRBJ1-1, with D uncertain. Germline values: CDR1 KGHSH, CDR2 LQKENI. With 5 bases removed from V and 0 bases from J, the gap between germline ends came to 16 bases. This CDR3 region has 16 residues. This chain's CDR3 is CASSSQYSSLNTEAFF. The CDR3 DNA reads TGTGCCAGCTCATCTCAGTACAGTTCTTTGAACACTGAAGCTTTCTTT.

This chain joins TRBV6-4 and TRBJ2-1; perhaps TRBD2 as D (5 bases). Germline lookup yields CDR1 MRHNA and CDR2 SNTAGT. This CDR3 spans 13 amino acids. V dropped 2 bases and J dropped 9 bases, with 11 bases sitting between them. The CDR3 spells CASSDGSESEQFF. In DNA, the CDR3 is TGTGCCAGCAGTGACGGGAGTGAGAGTGAGCAGTTCTTC.

The chain employs TRBV7-9 and TRBJ2-1; 10 bases line up with TRBD2. CDR1 is SEHNR, CDR2 FQNEAQ, per germline (reference sequence). This CDR3 is 14 amino acids long. J lost 5 bases, V lost 2 bases, and 0 bases had no gene match. The CDR3 DNA reads as TGTGCCAGCAGCTTACTAGCGGGAGACAATGAGCAGTTCTTC. Amino acid sequence: CASSLLAGDNEQFF.

V usage is TRBV12-5 and J usage is TRBJ2-3; maybe TRBD2 (6 bases). V lost 1 base, J lost 1 base, and 9 bases lay in between. This CDR3 has 15 amino acids. The germline CDR1 and CDR2 sequences are LGHNT and FRNRAP. The CDR3 loop reads CASGLGSGRTDTQYF. The CDR3 DNA is TGTGCTAGTGGTTTGGGTAGCGGCCGCACAGATACGCAGTATTTT.

The gene calls are TRBV10-3 and TRBJ2-5; 13 nucleotides agree with TRBD2. Germline values: CDR1 ENHRY, CDR2 SYGVKD. The CDR3 runs 16 residues. Trimming took 0 bases from V and 7 from J; bases not matched to a gene: 5. The CDR3 DNA reads TGTGCCATCAGTGAGTCACGGACTAGCGGGGGAGGGACCCAGTACTTC. Translated, it gives CAISESRTSGGGTQYF.

The table lists this clone with a few counts. Different DNA sequences within this sample yield the same CDR3. The V gene is TRBV16, the J gene TRBJ2-5; D might be TRBD1 (5 bases). Germline loops: CDR1 KGHSY, CDR2 FQNENV. The CDR3 has 15 amino acids. Trimming took 0 bases from V and 2 from J, leaving 10 bases between them. Here the CDR3 reads CASSQSWTPQETQYF. The CDR3, as DNA: TGTGCCAGCAGCCAATCGTGGACACCTCAAGAGACCCAGTACTTC.

The rearrangement joins TRBV11-2 to TRBJ1-5; D is unclear. CDR1 and CDR2 (germline): SGHAT, FQNNGV. V lost 1 base to trimming and J lost 3 bases, with 13 bases between them. The length of the CDR3 is 16 residues. The CDR3 DNA reads as TGTGCCAGCAGCTTAGGATACGGGATTAACAATCAGCCCCAGCATTTT. Its translation: CASSLGYGINNQPQHF.

The CDR3 coding sequence is TGTGCCAGTACCTTCCGCCCGGGACAGGGTCAGTCTGAAGCTTTCTTT. Translation gives CASTFRPGQGQSEAFF. This chain connects TRBV19 to TRBJ1-1; 9 bases fit TRBD1. The CDR3 length is 16 residues. Germline assignment: CDR1 LNHDA and CDR2 SQIVND (reference sequence). V shed 7 bases, J shed 6 bases, and the junction held 15 bases outside the gene matches.

The genes are TRBV4-2 and TRBJ2-2; 10 bases fit TRBD2. This CDR3 contains 16 residues. J was trimmed by 6 bases and V by 1 base; bases with no gene match: 5. Germline CDR1 reads LGHNA; CDR2 reads YNFKEQ. The CDR3 DNA is TGTGCCAGCAGCCAAGGGAGCGGGAGGGTATCCGGGGAGCTGTTTTTT. Translation: CASSQGSGRVSGELFF.

This clone has a handful of counts. The V and J genes are TRBV4-1 and TRBJ1-2, with TRBD1 matching over 7 bases. The germline V gene has CDR1 MGHRA and CDR2 YSYEKL. The junction had 11 bases not matched to a gene; V was cut back by 4 bases and J by 3 bases. This CDR3 region has 16 residues. Written as DNA, the CDR3 is TGCGCCAGCAGCCGCCCCGTCCAGGGGGGCGACTATGGCTACACCTTC. It yields the protein CASSRPVQGGDYGYTF.

This clone has only a few counts. The J gene is TRBJ2-7, the V gene TRBV20-1; D may be TRBD1 (5 bases). Per the germline V gene, CDR1 is DFQATT and CDR2 is SNEGSKA (reference sequence). The CDR3 spans 11 residues. With 5 bases removed from V and 7 bases from J, the gap between germline ends came to 12 bases. This chain's CDR3 is CSAGQGSEQYF. The CDR3 DNA sequence: TGCAGTGCTGGGCAGGGTAGTGAGCAGTACTTC.

This clone was seen only a few times. This chain uses TRBV5-1 with TRBJ1-4; D is possibly TRBD1 (5 bases). The CDR3 covers 15 residues. Trimming removed 4 bases from V and 8 bases from J, with 18 bases in between. Germline CDR1 and CDR2: SGHRS and YFSETQ. Here the CDR3 DNA reads TGCGCCAGCAGCGGAAAATCAGGGTTGGGCGAAAAACTGTTTTTT. Translated: CASSGKSGLGEKLFF.

The chain combines TRBV24-1 with TRBJ1-2; TRBD1 aligns across 7 bases. CDR1 KGHDR and CDR2 SFDVKD come from the germline V gene. The CDR3 has 15 amino acids. V lost 3 bases, J lost 4 bases, and 7 bases stayed unmatched. CDR3 loop: CATSDRGQAFYGYTF. For the CDR3, the DNA is TGTGCCACCAGTGATCGCGGACAGGCCTTCTATGGCTACACCTTC.

The chain carries TRBV25-1 and TRBJ2-1; possible D gene TRBD2, 6 bases. V lost 3 bases, J lost 2 bases, and 11 bases lay in between. Germline V gene data show CDR1 as MGHDK and CDR2 as SYGVNS. The CDR3 length is 15 residues. The CDR3 sequence: CASSDLSGAYNEQFF. CDR3 coding DNA: TGTGCCAGCAGTGATCTCTCGGGAGCCTACAATGAGCAGTTCTTC.

This chain links TRBV9 with TRBJ2-2; 13 bases line up with TRBD2. This CDR3 spans 20 amino acids. Germline V gene sequence: CDR1 SGDLS, CDR2 YYNGEE. V gave up 0 bases and J gave up 3 bases; unmatched junction bases: 11. The CDR3 DNA is TGTGCCAGCAGCGTAGGACTAGCGGGGGGTTTTTACGAGGACACCGGGGAGCTGTTTTTT. It is translated as CASSVGLAGGFYEDTGELFF.

The V call is TRBV5-1, the J call TRBJ1-1, with 7 bases fitting TRBD1. The ends lost 5 bases at V and 5 bases at J; junction bases unmatched: 9. The CDR3 runs to 14 residues. CDR1 and CDR2 (germline): SGHRS, YFSETQ. The CDR3 bases are TGCGCCAGCAGTCCTACAGGGGCCCCTACTGAAGCTTTCTTT. This gives the protein CASSPTGAPTEAFF. The variable domain in full, with the rest retrieved from reference TRBV5-1 and TRBJ1-1, is KAGVTQTPRYLIKTRGQQVTLSCSPISGHRSVSWYQQTPGQGLQFLFEYFSETQRNKGNFPGRFSGRQFSNSRSEMNVSTLELGDSALYLCASSPTGAPTEAFFGQGTRLTVV.

The rearrangement uses TRBV6-4 and TRBJ2-3, with TRBD1 matching 8 bases. This CDR3 has 14 residues. The V gene's germline CDR1 is MRHNA and CDR2 SNTAGT. J gave up 5 bases and V 6 bases, and 7 bases lay outside the gene matches. DNA for the CDR3: TGTGCCAGCAGCGCGGACAGGGTCCAAGATACGCAGTATTTT. As protein: CASSADRVQDTQYF.

This clone has a handful of counts. The rearrangement joins TRBV27 to TRBJ1-1, with D perhaps matching TRBD1 (5 bases). V was shortened by 5 bases and J by 4 bases, with 14 bases between the two germline ends. The CDR3 runs to 14 residues. Germline CDR1 reads MNHEY; CDR2 reads SMNVEV (reference sequence). CDR3 amino acids: CASSLFRGSTEAFF. CDR3 DNA sequence: TGTGCCAGCAGTCTCTTTAGGGGTTCCACTGAAGCTTTCTTT.

The genes are TRBV6-5 and TRBJ2-7; 7 nucleotides line up with TRBD1. Germline loops: CDR1 MNHEY, CDR2 SVGAGI. This CDR3 is 13 amino acids long. The V and J ends lost 5 bases and 3 bases, in that order; junction bases with no gene match: 4. The CDR3 reads CASSRDRYYEQYF. The CDR3 nucleotides read TGTGCCAGCAGTAGGGACAGATACTACGAGCAGTACTTC.

The chain uses TRBV19 and TRBJ2-7; no definite D call. The V end lost 6 bases, the J end lost 2 bases, and 11 bases lay between the germline ends. CDR3 length: 13 residues. In germline, CDR1 is LNHDA, CDR2 SQIVND (reference sequence). CDR3: CASSPHGPYEQYF. The CDR3 coding sequence is TGTGCCAGTAGCCCGCACGGTCCCTACGAGCAGTACTTC.

The chain couples TRBV2 to TRBJ2-2; D is unresolved. Germline CDR1 and CDR2: SNHLY and FYNNEI. This CDR3 has 14 amino acids. The V and J ends lost 1 base and 4 bases respectively, with 7 bases between them. The CDR3 DNA is TGTGCCAGCAGTGAAGGGCATGGCACCGGGGAGCTGTTTTTT. Protein sequence: CASSEGHGTGELFF.

The sample holds a few counts of this clone. This chain connects TRBV24-1 to TRBJ1-2; 7 nucleotides agree with TRBD1. The V gene's germline CDR1 is KGHDR and CDR2 SFDVKD. The trim removed 6 bases at V and 5 bases at J, leaving 8 bases unmatched. The CDR3 contains 14 residues. The CDR3 nucleotides read TGTGCCACCAGTCGAAGCGACAGGGTGTATGGCTACACCTTC. It translates to CATSRSDRVYGYTF.